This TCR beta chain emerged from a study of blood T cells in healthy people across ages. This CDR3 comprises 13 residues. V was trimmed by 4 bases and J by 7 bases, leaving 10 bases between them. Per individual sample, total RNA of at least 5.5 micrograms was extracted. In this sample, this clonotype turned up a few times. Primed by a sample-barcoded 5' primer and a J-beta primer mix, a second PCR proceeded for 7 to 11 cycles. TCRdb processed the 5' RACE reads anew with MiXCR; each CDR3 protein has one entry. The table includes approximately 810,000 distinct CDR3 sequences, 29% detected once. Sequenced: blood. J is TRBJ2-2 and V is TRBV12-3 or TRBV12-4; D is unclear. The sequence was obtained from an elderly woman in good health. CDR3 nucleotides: TGTGCCAGCAGTTATGGCGCCGGCGGGGAGCTGTTTTTT. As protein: CASSYGAGGELFF.